This T cell receptor beta chain was obtained from a study of CD8 T cells in ankylosing spondylitis (dated by TCRdb to between 2016 and 2019). Looking at the study overall: T cell receptor beta repertoires were profiled in healthy donors and ankylosing spondylitis patients so that disease-linked TCR variants could be found. The full study cohort was made up of about 24 ankylosing spondylitis patients and roughly 100 healthy donors. Peripheral blood was sampled, and synovial fluid was also collected from ankylosing spondylitis patients. What the research found in general, with its limitations: Blood from ankylosing spondylitis patients appeared to be characterized by a TCR beta motif composed of eight highly homologous amino acid variants. Some motif variants were previously reported in synovial fluid and blood of reactive arthritis patients, suggesting common disease-initiation mechanisms. A CD8+ phenotype was shown by the disease-linked clones, which were found at relatively low frequencies in peripheral blood. Significant enrichment of the disease-linked clones was reported in matched synovial fluid samples from ankylosing spondylitis patients.

Comments on this clonotype: Its antigen is currently not known. Base qualities are missing; no much larger clone stands one base away.

The sample was run on an Illumina HiSeq 2500. Quantitative 5'-RACE with molecular barcodes was the method used to prepare the TCR beta libraries. The paper's processing steps were these. To identify disease-linked TCR variants, a new computational method was used, one built on a probabilistic model of VDJ rearrangement. The public reads were run again by TCRdb, first through fastp at Q25 and then through MiXCR, and only productive beta chains were kept. All rows with the same CDR3 protein become a single entry with the most common DNA and genes. The V and J calls reflect TCRdb's pipeline rather than the authors' work. This sample gives some 240,000 distinct CDR3 sequences in total; 5.5% to 7.5% of them show up just once. Clones ranked in the top ten supply approximately 15% of the sample. This receptor was obtained from a male donor with ankylosing spondylitis. The sequenced material came from blood, either unsorted or a sorted T cell fraction (not recorded which).

This receptor carries the CDR3 CASSTGDIQYF. The nucleotides are TGTGCCAGCAGCACAGGGGACATTCAGTACTTC. The V and J genes are TRBV6-5 and TRBJ2-4; the central 7 bases match TRBD1. Taken from the germline V gene, the CDR1 and CDR2 loops are MNHEY and SVGAGI. From cysteine to phenylalanine, the CDR3 is 11 amino acids long. CDR3 DNA is the only sequence kept; it has 33 bases, read in frame from the first base. V ends up 6 bases short and J 8 bases short, with an unmatched junction base count of 1.